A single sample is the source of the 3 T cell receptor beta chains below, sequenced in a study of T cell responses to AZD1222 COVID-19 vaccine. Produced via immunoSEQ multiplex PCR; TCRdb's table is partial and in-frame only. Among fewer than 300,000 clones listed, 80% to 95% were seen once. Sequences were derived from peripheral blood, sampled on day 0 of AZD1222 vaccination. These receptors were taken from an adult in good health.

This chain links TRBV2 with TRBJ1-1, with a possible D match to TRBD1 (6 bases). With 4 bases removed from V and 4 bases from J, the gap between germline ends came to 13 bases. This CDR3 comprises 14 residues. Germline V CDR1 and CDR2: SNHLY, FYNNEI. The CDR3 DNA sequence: TGTGCCAGCAGTGCGGGTACAGGGAGCACTGAAGCTTTCTTT. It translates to CASSAGTGSTEAFF.

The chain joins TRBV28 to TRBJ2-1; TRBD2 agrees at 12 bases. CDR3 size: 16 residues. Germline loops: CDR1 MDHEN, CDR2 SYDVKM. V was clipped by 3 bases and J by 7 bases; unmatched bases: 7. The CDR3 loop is CASSFGLAGGWNEQFF. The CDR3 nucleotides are TGTGCCAGCAGTTTCGGCCTAGCGGGAGGGTGGAATGAGCAGTTCTTC.

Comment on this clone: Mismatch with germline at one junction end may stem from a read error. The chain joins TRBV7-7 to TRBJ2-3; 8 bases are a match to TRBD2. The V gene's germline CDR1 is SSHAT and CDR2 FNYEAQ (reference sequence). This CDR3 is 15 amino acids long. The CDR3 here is CASSLSGGSTDTQYF. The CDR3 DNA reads TGTGCTAGCAGCCTCAGCGGGGGCAGCACAGATACGCAGTATTTT.